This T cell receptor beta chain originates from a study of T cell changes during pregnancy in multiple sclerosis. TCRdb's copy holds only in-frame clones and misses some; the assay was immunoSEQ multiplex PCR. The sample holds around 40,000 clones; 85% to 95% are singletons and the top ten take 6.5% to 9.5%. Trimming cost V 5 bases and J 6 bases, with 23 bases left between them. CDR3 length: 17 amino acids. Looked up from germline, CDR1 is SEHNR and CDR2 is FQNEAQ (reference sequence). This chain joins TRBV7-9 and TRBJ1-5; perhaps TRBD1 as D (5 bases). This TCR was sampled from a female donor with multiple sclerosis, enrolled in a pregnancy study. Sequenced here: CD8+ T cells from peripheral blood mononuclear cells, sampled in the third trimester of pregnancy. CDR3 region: CASSPDHQGWGVQPQHF. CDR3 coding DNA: TGTGCCAGCAGCCCAGACCACCAGGGTTGGGGGGTTCAGCCCCAGCATTTT. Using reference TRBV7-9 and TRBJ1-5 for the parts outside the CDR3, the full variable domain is DTGVSQNPRHKITKRGQNVTFRCDPISEHNRLYWYRQTLGQGPEFLTYFQNEAQLEKSRLLSDRFSAERPKGSFSTLEIQRTEQGDSAMYLCASSPDHQGWGVQPQHFGDGTRLSIL.